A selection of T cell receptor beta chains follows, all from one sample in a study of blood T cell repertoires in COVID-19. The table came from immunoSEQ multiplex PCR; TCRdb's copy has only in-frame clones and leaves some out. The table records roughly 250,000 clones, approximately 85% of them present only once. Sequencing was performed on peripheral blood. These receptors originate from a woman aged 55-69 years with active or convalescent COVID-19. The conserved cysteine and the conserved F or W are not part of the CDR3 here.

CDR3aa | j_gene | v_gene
ASTTTGANTEAF | TRBJ1-1 | TRBV6-5
ASSLSGGAANEQF | TRBJ2-1 | TRBV7-2
ASSPGLVGAGELF | TRBJ2-2 | TRBV6-5
ASSLNEGGDALGSPLH | TRBJ1-6 | TRBV27
ASSNTGYTEAF | TRBJ1-1 | TRBV5-1
ASSLGSGTGGNQPQH | TRBJ1-5 | TRBV7-9
ASSPRMGGDTEAF | TRBJ1-1 | TRBV18
ASRSVINSPLH | TRBJ1-6 | TRBV12-3/TRBV12-4
ASRTGNAYEQY | TRBJ2-7 | TRBV6-5
ASSSPPGQITGPQH | TRBJ1-5 | TRBV19
ASIDRTNEQF | TRBJ2-1 | TRBV2
ASSEGDRIDQPQH | TRBJ1-5 | TRBV2
ASSLNWAGDQGGYT | TRBJ1-2 | TRBV7-3
ASSVNGVGNYGYT | TRBJ1-2 | TRBV9
ASRNRQGAKDTQY | TRBJ2-3 | TRBV6-5
ASSDSGGGDTQY | TRBJ2-3 | TRBV9
ASSLANQGGYT | TRBJ1-2 | TRBV3-1/TRBV3-2
GRGPGELF | TRBJ2-2 | TRBV5-1
ASSLSIGGNQPQH | TRBJ1-5 | TRBV27
ASSRRTPSTDTQY | TRBJ2-3 | TRBV19
ASSYGTPRSQAF | TRBJ1-1 | TRBV6-2/TRBV6-3
ASSVGLAEETQY | TRBJ2-5 | TRBV19
ASSQRGGEQF | TRBJ2-1 | TRBV3-1/TRBV3-2
ASSSHGLASRADTQY | TRBJ2-3 | TRBV21-1
ASSEPGDRGREQY | TRBJ2-7 | TRBV10-2
ASSINGGGNTGELF | TRBJ2-2 | TRBV5-1
SVAGPSTNEKLF | TRBJ1-4 | TRBV29-1
ASSALDRGSEQY | TRBJ2-7 | TRBV6-6
ASSPGQAHNEQF | TRBJ2-1 | TRBV18
ASSLFRETQY | TRBJ2-5 | TRBV5-8
ASSQDHRADYGYT | TRBJ1-2 | TRBV3-1/TRBV3-2
ASSYRLRGQDEKLF | TRBJ1-4 | TRBV6-5
ASSPRGLMSTEAF | TRBJ1-1 | TRBV19
ASSLGGWEQY | TRBJ2-7 | TRBV28
ASSYLAGRQGGYT | TRBJ1-2 | TRBV6-5